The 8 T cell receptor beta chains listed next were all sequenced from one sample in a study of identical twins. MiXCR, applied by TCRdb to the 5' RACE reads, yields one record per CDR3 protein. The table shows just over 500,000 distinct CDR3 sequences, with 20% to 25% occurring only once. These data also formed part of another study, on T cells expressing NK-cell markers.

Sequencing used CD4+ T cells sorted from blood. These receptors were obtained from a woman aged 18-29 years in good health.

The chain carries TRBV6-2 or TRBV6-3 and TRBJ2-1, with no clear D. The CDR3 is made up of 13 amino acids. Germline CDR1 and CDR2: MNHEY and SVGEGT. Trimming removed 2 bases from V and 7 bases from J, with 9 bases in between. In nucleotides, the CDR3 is TGTGCCAGCAGTTACGGCTTCGGGAATGAGCAGTTCTTC. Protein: CASSYGFGNEQFF.

The CDR3 spells CASSVQGKAGELFF. The DNA of the CDR3 is TGTGCCAGCAGCGTACAGGGCAAAGCCGGGGAGCTGTTTTTT. The rearrangement links TRBV9 to TRBJ2-2; tentative D call: TRBD1 (5 bases). The CDR3 is made up of 14 amino acids. Trimming removed 1 base from V and 6 bases from J, with 10 bases in between. In germline, CDR1 is SGDLS, CDR2 YYNGEE.

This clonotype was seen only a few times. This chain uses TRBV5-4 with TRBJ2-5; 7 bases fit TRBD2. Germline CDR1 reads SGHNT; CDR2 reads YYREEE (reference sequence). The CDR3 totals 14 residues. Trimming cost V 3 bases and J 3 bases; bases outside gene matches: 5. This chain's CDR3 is CASSYSGAEETQYF. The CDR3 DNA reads TGTGCCAGCAGCTACAGCGGGGCGGAAGAGACCCAGTACTTC.

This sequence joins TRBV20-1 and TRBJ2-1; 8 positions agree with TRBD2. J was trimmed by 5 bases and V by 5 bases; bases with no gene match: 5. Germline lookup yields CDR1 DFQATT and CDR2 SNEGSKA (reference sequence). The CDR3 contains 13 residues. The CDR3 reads CSASRTSHNEQFF. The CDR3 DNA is TGCAGTGCTTCCCGGACTAGCCACAATGAGCAGTTCTTC.

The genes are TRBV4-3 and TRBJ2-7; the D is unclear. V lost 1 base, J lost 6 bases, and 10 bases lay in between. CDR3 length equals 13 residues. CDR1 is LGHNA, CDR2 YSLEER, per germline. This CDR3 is CASSQAPLTEQYF. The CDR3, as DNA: TGCGCCAGCAGCCAAGCCCCCCTGACCGAGCAGTACTTC.

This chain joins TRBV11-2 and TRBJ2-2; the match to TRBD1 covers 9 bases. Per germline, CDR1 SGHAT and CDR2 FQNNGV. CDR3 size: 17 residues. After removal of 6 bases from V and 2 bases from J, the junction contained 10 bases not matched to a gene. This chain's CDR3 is CASSLMWTGDNTGELFF. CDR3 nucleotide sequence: TGTGCCAGCAGTCTCATGTGGACAGGGGACAACACCGGGGAGCTGTTTTTT.

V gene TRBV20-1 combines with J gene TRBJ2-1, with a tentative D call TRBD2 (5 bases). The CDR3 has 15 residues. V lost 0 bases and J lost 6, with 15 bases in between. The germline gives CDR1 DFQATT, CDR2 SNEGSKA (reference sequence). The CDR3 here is CSARDSTGSPNEQFF. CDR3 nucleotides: TGCAGTGCTAGAGATAGTACGGGGTCACCCAATGAGCAGTTCTTC.

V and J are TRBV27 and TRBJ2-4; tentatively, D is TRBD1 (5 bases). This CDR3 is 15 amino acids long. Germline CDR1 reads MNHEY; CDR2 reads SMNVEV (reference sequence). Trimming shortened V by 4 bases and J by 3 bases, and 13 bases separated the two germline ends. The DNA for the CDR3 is TGTGCCAGCAGTTGGGCAGGGAAAGGCAAAAACATTCAGTACTTC. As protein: CASSWAGKGKNIQYF.